These 7 T cell receptor beta chains were sequenced from one sample in a study of T cell clonotyping in hematopoietic cell transplantation. Time point indicated: recipient sample about 28 days before transplant, after cytoreduction. Here immunoSEQ multiplex PCR was the method, and the copy in TCRdb shows in-frame clones only, minus some. The data hold several thousand clones, with about 88% observed a single time. The material sequenced was peripheral blood mononuclear cells, taken before stem cell transplant. Receptor source: a woman aged 55-69 years with acute myeloid leukemia. Some clones in this sample may be carry-over from other donors' samples.

A remark on this clone: The germline gene is not matched at one end of the junction; a read error may be the cause. V is TRBV19 and J is TRBJ2-1, with 8 bases lining up with TRBD1. Germline values: CDR1 LNHDA, CDR2 SQIVND (reference sequence). The CDR3 runs to 16 residues. The CDR3, as DNA: TGTGCCAGTAGTCTAGACAGGGGACGTTTTAACAATGAGCAGTTCTTC. It yields the protein CASSLDRGRFNNEQFF.

This chain connects TRBV23-1 to TRBJ2-1; D is perhaps TRBD1 (6 bases). TRBV23-1 is identified as an open reading frame with a role that is uncertain. V lost 3 bases to trimming and J lost 5 bases, with 14 bases between them. This CDR3 region has 15 residues. The CDR3 here is CASSHFTGYNNEQFF. As DNA, the CDR3 is TGCGCCAGCAGTCACTTTACAGGGTATAACAATGAGCAGTTCTTC.

The chain links TRBV5-1 to TRBJ1-2; D gene unclear. The CDR3 loop spans 14 amino acids. Trimming took 2 bases from V and 6 from J, leaving 14 bases between them. Per germline, CDR1 SGHRS and CDR2 YFSETQ. The CDR3 nucleotides read TGCGCCAGCAGCTTCGCGGGCGTAACCCATGGCTACACCTTC. Its translation is CASSFAGVTHGYTF.

The CDR3 sequence: CASSFQESGSGFF. CDR3 DNA sequence: TGTGCCAGCAGCTTCCAAGAAAGCGGGAGTGGGTTCTTC. The chain links TRBV5-4 to TRBJ2-1; 8 bases are shared with TRBD2. Germline V gene sequence: CDR1 SGHNT, CDR2 YYREEE (reference sequence). CDR3 size: 13 residues. With V trimmed by 2 bases and J by 15 bases, 10 bases remained unmatched.

J is TRBJ2-4 and V is TRBV4-3; D perhaps matches TRBD2 (6 bases). Trimming took off 0 bases at V and 0 bases at J, with 21 bases between the two ends. Germline V gene sequence: CDR1 LGHNA, CDR2 YSLEER. CDR3 length: 20 amino acids. The CDR3 coding sequence is TGCGCCAGCAGCCAAGACGTACCGGCGGCTAGCGATCTAGCCAAAAACATTCAGTACTTC. This gives the protein CASSQDVPAASDLAKNIQYF.

This clone appeared once. V and J are TRBV5-1 and TRBJ2-5, with TRBD1 identical over 8 bases. The V gene end was trimmed by 5 bases and the J gene end by 3 bases; junction bases not matched to a gene: 3. CDR1 is SGHRS, CDR2 YFSETQ, per germline. The CDR3 sequence is 13 residues long. The CDR3 DNA reads as TGCGCCAGCAGTGGGGACAGGAAAGAGACCCAGTACTTC. Amino acids: CASSGDRKETQYF. The full variable domain, its missing parts supplied by reference TRBV5-1 and TRBJ2-5, is KAGVTQTPRYLIKTRGQQVTLSCSPISGHRSVSWYQQTPGQGLQFLFEYFSETQRNKGNFPGRFSGRQFSNSRSEMNVSTLELGDSALYLCASSGDRKETQYFGPGTRLLVL.

This chain joins TRBV7-9 and TRBJ1-1; weak D call: TRBD1 (5 bases). Trimming left V 5 bases short and J 1 base short, with 14 bases between. The CDR3 spans 15 residues. Germline V gene sequence: CDR1 SEHNR, CDR2 FQNEAQ (reference sequence). The CDR3 nucleotides read TGTGCCAGCAGCCCCCTGGGACCGAGGAACACTGAAGCTTTCTTT. The encoded protein is CASSPLGPRNTEAFF.